The clone carrying this TCR beta chain appeared many times. The data stem from a study of T cells in Graves' hyperthyroidism and ophthalmopathy. TCR beta CDR3 sequences were amplified from RNA transcripts. Primed by the HTBI set, a first-round RT-PCR was run on the TCR CDR3. Using its own MiXCR run on the multiplex PCR reads, TCRdb lists one record per CDR3 protein. The sample gives 550,000 to 850,000 distinct CDR3 sequences, around 20% of which show up once; 16% is in the top ten. Germline CDR1 reads MNHEY; CDR2 reads SMNVEV (reference sequence). The CDR3 runs 13 residues. V was trimmed by 4 bases and J by 8 bases, leaving 14 bases between them.

This TCR was sampled from a woman in her fifties or sixties with Graves' hyperthyroidism that later progressed to Graves' ophthalmopathy. This rearrangement joins TRBV27 to TRBJ1-2, with a tentative D call TRBD1 (6 bases). The sequencing sample was made of blood. CDR3 sequence (DNA): TGTGCCAGCAGTTCCTCAGGGGTATGGGGCTACACCTTC. It encodes CASSSSGVWGYTF.